One T cell receptor beta chain is described in this entry. The sample is drawn from a study of blood T cell repertoires in COVID-19. On the study more broadly: Sites in the United States, Italy and Spain provided acute and convalescent COVID-19 samples.

Those who participated ranged in age from roughly 18 to 100 years and resided in roughly 26 US areas. Researchers sorted participants into cohorts using their self-reported clinical history. All exposed participants met a person with COVID-19 within 2 weeks before entering the study. Profiled with immunoSEQ multiplex PCR; TCRdb holds only in-frame clones, not every one. This table has about 180,000 clones, roughly 80% appearing once. The receptor comes from a man between 60 and 75 years old who had been exposed to COVID-19. Sequencing was done on a sample of PBMCs or T cells enriched from blood (not recorded which).

CDR3 residues: CASSGKRGSYNEQFF. CDR3 in DNA: TGCGCCAGCAGCGGGAAGCGGGGCTCCTACAATGAGCAGTTCTTC. The J gene is TRBJ2-1, the V gene TRBV5-1; 7 nucleotides align to TRBD2. This CDR3 has 15 amino acids. The germline CDR1 and CDR2 sequences are SGHRS and YFSETQ. The ends lost 4 bases at V and 0 bases at J; junction bases unmatched: 4. Drawing the rest from reference TRBV5-1 and TRBJ2-1, the complete variable domain is KAGVTQTPRYLIKTRGQQVTLSCSPISGHRSVSWYQQTPGQGLQFLFEYFSETQRNKGNFPGRFSGRQFSNSRSEMNVSTLELGDSALYLCASSGKRGSYNEQFFGPGTRLTVL.